This T cell receptor beta chain emerged from a study of T cells in localized non-small cell lung cancer. Some clones are missing from TCRdb's copy, which holds only in-frame ones; the method was immunoSEQ multiplex PCR. The data hold more than 30,000 clones, with approximately 90% observed a single time. V dropped 4 bases and J dropped 7 bases, with 20 bases sitting between them. Germline-derived CDR1 and CDR2 are SGDLS and YYNGEE. The CDR3 sequence is 16 residues long. Remarks on this clone: Its antigen is unidentified.

Study findings and constraints: Uninvolved adjacent lung had higher T cell clonality than tumor and all other tissues. A median of 57 of the top 100 tumor clones appeared in adjacent lung, which was paired and uninvolved.

The origin of this receptor is a man aged 35-69 years with stage III lung adenocarcinoma. This chain links TRBV9 with TRBJ2-2, with a weak D call TRBD2 (7 bases). The material sequenced was peripheral blood mononuclear cells, taken before any cancer treatment. CDR3 DNA: TGTGCCAGCAGCCCCGAAGGGGGGGGGCCAGACGGGGAGCTGTTTTTT. Residues: CASSPEGGGPDGELFF.